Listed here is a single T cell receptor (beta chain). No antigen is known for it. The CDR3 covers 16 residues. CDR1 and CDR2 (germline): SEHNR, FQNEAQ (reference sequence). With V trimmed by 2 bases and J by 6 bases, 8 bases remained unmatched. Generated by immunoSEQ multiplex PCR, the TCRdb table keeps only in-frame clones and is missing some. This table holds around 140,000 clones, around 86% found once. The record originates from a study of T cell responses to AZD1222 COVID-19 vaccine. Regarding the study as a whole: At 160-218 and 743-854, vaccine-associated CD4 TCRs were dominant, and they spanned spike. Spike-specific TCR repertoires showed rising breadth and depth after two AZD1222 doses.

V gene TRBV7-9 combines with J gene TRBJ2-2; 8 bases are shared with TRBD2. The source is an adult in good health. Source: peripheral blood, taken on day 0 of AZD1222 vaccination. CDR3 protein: CASSLQRGGNSGELFF. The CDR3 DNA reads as TGTGCCAGCAGCTTACAACGGGGGGGAAACTCCGGGGAGCTGTTTTTT. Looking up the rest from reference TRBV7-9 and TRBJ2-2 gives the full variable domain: DTGVSQNPRHKITKRGQNVTFRCDPISEHNRLYWYRQTLGQGPEFLTYFQNEAQLEKSRLLSDRFSAERPKGSFSTLEIQRTEQGDSAMYLCASSLQRGGNSGELFFGEGSRLTVL.